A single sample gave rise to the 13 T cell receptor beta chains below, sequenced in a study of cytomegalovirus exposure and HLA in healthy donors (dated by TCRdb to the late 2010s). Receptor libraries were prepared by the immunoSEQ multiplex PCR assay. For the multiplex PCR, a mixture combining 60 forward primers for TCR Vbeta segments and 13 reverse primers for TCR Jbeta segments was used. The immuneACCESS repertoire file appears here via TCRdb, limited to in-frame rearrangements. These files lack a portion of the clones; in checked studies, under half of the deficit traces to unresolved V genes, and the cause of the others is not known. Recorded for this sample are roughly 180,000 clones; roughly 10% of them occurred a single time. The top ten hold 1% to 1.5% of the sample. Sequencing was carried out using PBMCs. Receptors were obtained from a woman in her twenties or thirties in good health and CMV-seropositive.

The CDR3 DNA reads as TGTGCCAGCAGTTTAGGGGGGACTAGCGGGAGATCTCGCTACAATGAGCAGTTCTTC. Its translation: CASSLGGTSGRSRYNEQFF. This rearrangement joins TRBV27 to TRBJ2-1; the match to TRBD2 covers 14 bases. V lost 2 bases and J lost 3; bases outside the gene matches: 9. CDR1 is MNHEY and CDR2 is SMNVEV in the germline V gene (reference sequence). There are 19 residues in the CDR3.

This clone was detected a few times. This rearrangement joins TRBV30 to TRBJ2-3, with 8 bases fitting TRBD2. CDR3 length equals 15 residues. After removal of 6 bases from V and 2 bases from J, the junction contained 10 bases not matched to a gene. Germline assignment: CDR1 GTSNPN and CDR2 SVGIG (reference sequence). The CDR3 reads CACGRGGLATDTQYF. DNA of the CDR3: TGTGCCTGTGGCCGGGGGGGACTTGCCACAGATACGCAGTATTTT.

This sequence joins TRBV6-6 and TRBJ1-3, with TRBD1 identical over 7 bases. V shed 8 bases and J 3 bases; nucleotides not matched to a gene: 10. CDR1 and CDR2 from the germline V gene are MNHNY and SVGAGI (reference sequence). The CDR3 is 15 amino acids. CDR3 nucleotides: TGTGCCAGCGGTCACAGGGGATCGGGTGGAAACACCATATATTTT. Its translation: CASGHRGSGGNTIYF.

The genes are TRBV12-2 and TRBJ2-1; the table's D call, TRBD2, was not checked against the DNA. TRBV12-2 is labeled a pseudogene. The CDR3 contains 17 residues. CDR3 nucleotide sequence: TGTGCAAGTCGCTTATTTGCCGAGACTAGCGGGAAGGGTGAGCAGTTCTTC. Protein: CASRLFAETSGKGEQFF.

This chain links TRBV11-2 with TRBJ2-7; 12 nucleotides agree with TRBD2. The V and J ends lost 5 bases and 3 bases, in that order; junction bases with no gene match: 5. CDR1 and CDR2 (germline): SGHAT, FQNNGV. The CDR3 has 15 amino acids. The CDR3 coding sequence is TGTGCCAGCAGCACCGGACTAGCGGGGTACTACGAGCAGTACTTC. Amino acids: CASSTGLAGYYEQYF.

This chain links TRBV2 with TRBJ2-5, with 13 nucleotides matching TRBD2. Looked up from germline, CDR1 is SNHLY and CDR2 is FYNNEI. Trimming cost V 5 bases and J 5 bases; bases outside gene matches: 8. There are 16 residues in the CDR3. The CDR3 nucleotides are TGTGCCAGCAGTCTTACTAGCGGGAGGGCCGAGGAGACCCAGTACTTC. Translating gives CASSLTSGRAEETQYF.

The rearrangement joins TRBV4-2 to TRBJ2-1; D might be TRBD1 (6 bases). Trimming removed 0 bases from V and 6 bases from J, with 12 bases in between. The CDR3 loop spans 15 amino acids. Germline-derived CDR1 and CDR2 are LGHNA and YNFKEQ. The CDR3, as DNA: TGTGCCAGCAGCCAAGAATGGAGCAGGGGCAATGAGCAGTTCTTC. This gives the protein CASSQEWSRGNEQFF.

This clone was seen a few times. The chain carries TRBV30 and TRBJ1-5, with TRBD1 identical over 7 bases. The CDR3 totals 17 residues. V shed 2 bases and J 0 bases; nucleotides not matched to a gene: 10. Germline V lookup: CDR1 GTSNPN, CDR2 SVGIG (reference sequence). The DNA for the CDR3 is TGTGCCTGGAGTAATTGGCGGGACAGATATAGCAATCAGCCCCAGCATTTT. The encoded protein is CAWSNWRDRYSNQPQHF.

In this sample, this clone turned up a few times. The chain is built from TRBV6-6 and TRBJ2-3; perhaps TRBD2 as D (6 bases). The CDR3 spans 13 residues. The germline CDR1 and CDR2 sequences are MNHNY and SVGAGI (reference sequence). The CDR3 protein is CAGGGGSTDTQYF. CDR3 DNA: TGTGCGGGGGGAGGCGGCAGCACAGATACGCAGTATTTT.

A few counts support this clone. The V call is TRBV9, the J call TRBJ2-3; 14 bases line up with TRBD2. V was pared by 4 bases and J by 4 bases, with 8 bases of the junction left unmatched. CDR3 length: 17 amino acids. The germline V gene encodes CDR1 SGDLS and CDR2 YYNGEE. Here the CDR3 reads CASSLGTSGSIPDTQYF. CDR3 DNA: TGTGCCAGCAGCCTCGGGACTAGCGGGAGTATCCCAGATACGCAGTATTTT.

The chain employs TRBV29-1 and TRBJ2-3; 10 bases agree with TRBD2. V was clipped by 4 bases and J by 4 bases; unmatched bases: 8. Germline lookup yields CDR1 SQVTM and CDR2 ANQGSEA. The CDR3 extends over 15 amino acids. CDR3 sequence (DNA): TGCAGCGTTGTGCTGGCTAGCGGGAGTTCAGATACGCAGTATTTT. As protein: CSVVLASGSSDTQYF.

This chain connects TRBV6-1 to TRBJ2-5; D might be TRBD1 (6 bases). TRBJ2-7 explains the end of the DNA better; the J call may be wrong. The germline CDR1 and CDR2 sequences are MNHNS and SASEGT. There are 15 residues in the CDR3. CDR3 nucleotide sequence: TGTGCCAGCAGTGAAGGGGCAGGGGTGAGCTACGAGCAGTACTTC. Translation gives CASSEGAGVSYEQYF.

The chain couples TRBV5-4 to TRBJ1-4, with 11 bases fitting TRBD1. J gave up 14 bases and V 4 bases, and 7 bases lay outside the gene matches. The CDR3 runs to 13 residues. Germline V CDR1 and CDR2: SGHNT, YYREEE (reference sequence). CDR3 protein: CASSRTGGAGLFF. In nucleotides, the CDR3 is TGTGCCAGCAGCAGGACAGGGGGCGCGGGTCTGTTTTTT.